This TCR beta chain was found in a study of blood T cell repertoires in COVID-19. Per the study methods: For nucleated cells, counts were estimated from reference gene primer amplification. Repertoires were generated with immunoSEQ multiplex PCR, while TCRdb's copy carries only in-frame clones and drops some. V and J calls plus clone size are reproduced from that table; the DNA served to infer D and trimming. The repertoire holds about 100,000 clones, with over 75% as singletons. V was clipped by 5 bases and J by 8 bases; unmatched bases: 12. The CDR3 is 16 amino acids. Germline values: CDR1 SGHRS, CDR2 YFSETQ. In its sample, this clone was seen once.

This clonotype originated in a man under 40 in a cohort sampled during active COVID-19. The chain employs TRBV5-1 and TRBJ2-1; TRBD1 agrees at 11 bases. The source material was peripheral blood. The CDR3 region has the DNA TGCGCCAGCAGGGCTCCTGGGACAGGGGGTCTCCATGAGCAGTTCTTC. Its protein product is CASRAPGTGGLHEQFF.